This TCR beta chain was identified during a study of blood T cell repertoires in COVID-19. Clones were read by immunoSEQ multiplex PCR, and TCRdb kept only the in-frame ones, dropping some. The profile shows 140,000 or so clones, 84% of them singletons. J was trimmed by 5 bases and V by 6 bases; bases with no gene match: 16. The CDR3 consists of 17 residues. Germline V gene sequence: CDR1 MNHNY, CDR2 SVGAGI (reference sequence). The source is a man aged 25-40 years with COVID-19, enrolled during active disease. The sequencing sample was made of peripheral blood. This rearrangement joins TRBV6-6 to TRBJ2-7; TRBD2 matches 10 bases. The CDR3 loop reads CASSRPLAGAIPHEQYF. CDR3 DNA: TGTGCCAGCAGCCGACCCCTAGCGGGAGCTATCCCTCACGAGCAGTACTTC.